Sequencing of this T cell receptor beta chain was carried out in a study of regulatory T cells in long-lasting Graves disease. At the level of the study: Under 3 months of antithyroid drugs had been taken by newly diagnosed Graves' patients.

Arm-PCR of CDR3 regions and iRepertoire HTBI primers were the basis on which TCR beta libraries were built. In TCRdb, the multiplex PCR reads were re-called with MiXCR into one record per CDR3 protein. This table holds some 240,000 distinct CDR3 sequences, roughly 20% found once. Germline CDR1 reads DFQATT; CDR2 reads SNEGSKA (reference sequence). The CDR3 length is 14 residues. The V and J ends lost 5 bases and 1 base, in that order; junction bases with no gene match: 5. This clonotype has at least ten counts. Documented time point: newly diagnosed GD, antithyroid drugs for less than 3 months. The TCR library was prepared using RNA isolated from PBMCs. The data also belong to a second study, concerning T cells in Graves' hyperthyroidism and ophthalmopathy. That source reports: Ophthalmopathy was distinguished from stable hyperthyroidism by 13 V-J signatures.

The receptor's source is a woman aged 25 to 39 with Graves disease. The V and J genes are TRBV20-1 and TRBJ1-5, with 7 bases identical to TRBD1. Here the sequenced sample was peripheral blood mononuclear cells (PBMCs), taken at new diagnosis, from a patient treated with antithyroid drugs. CDR3: CSAHRQGSNQPQHF. The CDR3 DNA reads as TGCAGTGCTCATAGACAGGGAAGCAATCAGCCCCAGCATTTT.